This T cell receptor beta chain was recorded in a study of shared clonotypes between healthy human individuals. Overall study: Per donor, three plates held CD4 naive cells, three held CD4 memory, two held CD8 naive and one held CD8 memory.

The germline V gene has CDR1 MDHEN and CDR2 SYDVKM. The CDR3 loop spans 15 amino acids. The V segment lost 4 bases and the J segment 9 bases; nucleotides outside the gene matches: 8. Under the authors' procedure: Quality scores were absent from the junction-only immunoSEQ sequences, so filtering differed. Profiling relied on immunoSEQ multiplex PCR, and the TCRdb table lists in-frame clones only, not all of them. V and J calls and clone size are as listed in that table; D and trimming were resolved from the DNA. The sample yields a few million clones, 90% to 95% seen once. Comment on this clone: Its matching antigen is unknown. The sample has other DNA sequences that encode this CDR3 too.

Findings and limits, study-wide: Investigators collected only blood, and repertoires in tissues likely differ. Across a handful of donors, naive CD4 shared around 5%, naive CD8 under 4%, memory CD4 roughly 2.4%, memory CD8 about 0.4%.

The material sequenced was naive CD4+ T cells sorted from blood. Subset reported: CD45RA+ positively selected. This clonotype was obtained from a man in his late teens or twenties in good health. V usage is TRBV28 and J usage is TRBJ1-6; 8 bases are shared with TRBD1. The CDR3 region is CASSSTGRGRSPLHF. In DNA form, the CDR3 reads TGTGCCAGCAGTTCTACCGGCAGGGGGCGTTCACCCCTCCACTTT.